These T cell receptor beta chains were read from a single sample in a study of tumor-infiltrating lymphocytes in glioblastoma multiforme. In TCRdb, the multiplex PCR reads were re-called with MiXCR into one record per CDR3 protein. The table records 13,000 or so distinct CDR3 sequences, approximately 72% of them present only once. The source material was brain tumor tissue. These receptor sequences come from a male donor with glioblastoma. The CDR3 runs from the conserved cysteine through the conserved F or W. The order of the fields is D gene, V gene, clone size, J gene, CDR3 protein, CDR3 DNA. D genes are given only for firm matches. Rows may omit the clone size; those that give it use once, few, many or a size class.

>TRBD2|TRBV6-1|-|TRBJ2-5
CASSTLAGGQGTQYF
TGTGCCAGCAGTACACTAGCGGGGGGGCAAGGGACCCAGTACTTC
>-|TRBV10-2|-|TRBJ2-3
CAISEAGARADTQYF
TGCGCCATCAGTGAGGCGGGGGCCAGGGCAGATACGCAGTATTTT
>-|TRBV14|many|TRBJ2-1
CASSQVGGSGDNEQFF
TGTGCCAGCAGCCAAGTGGGGGGCAGCGGCGACAATGAGCAGTTCTTC
>-|TRBV28|-|TRBJ2-7
CASSFNGDSSSSHEQYF
TGTGCCAGCAGTTTTAACGGAGACAGCTCAAGCTCCCACGAGCAGTACTTC
>-|TRBV5-4|-|TRBJ2-7
CASSSLGSRSYEQYF
TGTGCCAGCAGCTCGCTGGGGAGTCGCTCCTACGAGCAGTACTTC
>-|TRBV3-1|-|TRBJ1-6
CASSLPGPGGSPLQF
TGTGCCAGCAGCCTACCGGGTCCCGGTGGGTCACCCCTCCAATTT
>TRBD1|TRBV12-3/TRBV12-4|-|TRBJ1-2
CASSLQQGVGYTF
TGTGCCAGCAGTTTACAGCAGGGGGTCGGCTACACCTTC
>-|TRBV20-1|-|TRBJ1-1
CSAPERGTEAFF
TGCAGTGCTCCCGAAAGAGGCACTGAAGCTTTCTTT
>-|TRBV11-2|-|TRBJ1-2
CASNLGLGGYTF
TGTGCCAGCAACTTAGGCTTAGGAGGCTACACATTC
>TRBD1|TRBV29-1|-|TRBJ2-7
CSVEGQPYEQYF
TGCAGCGTTGAGGGACAGCCTTACGAGCAGTACTTC
>-|TRBV2|few|TRBJ2-7
CASSERGRAYEQYF
TGTGCCAGCAGTGAAAGAGGTAGGGCCTACGAGCAGTACTTC
>-|TRBV11-3|few|TRBJ2-3
CASSLDLGGRDTQYF
TGTGCCAGCAGCTTGGATCTTGGGGGGCGCGATACGCAGTATTTT
>-|TRBV20-1|few|TRBJ2-3
CSARESGGSIDMQYF
TGCAGTGCTAGAGAGAGCGGTGGGAGCATAGATATGCAGTATTTT
>-|TRBV5-4|-|TRBJ2-1
CASSEEGAPSYNEQFF
TGTGCCAGCAGCGAGGAGGGGGCTCCTTCCTACAATGAGCAGTTCTTC
>-|TRBV11-2|-|TRBJ2-2
CASSSRVQGHSTGELFF
TGTGCCAGCAGCTCGAGGGTTCAGGGTCACAGCACAGGGGAGCTGTTTTTT
>-|TRBV5-1|-|TRBJ2-4
CASSLCIGGGKNIQYF
TGCGCCAGCAGCTTGTGTATAGGAGGCGGGAAGAACATTCAGTACTTC
>-|TRBV6-6|-|TRBJ2-2
CTSSFGRYTGELFF
TGTACCAGCAGTTTCGGGCGGTACACCGGGGAGCTGTTTTTT
>-|TRBV6-5|-|TRBJ2-3
CARKPHERRGGRSPDTQYF
TGCGCCAGAAAACCCCATGAACGGAGAGGGGGTAGGTCGCCAGATACGCAGTATTTT
>-|TRBV6-1|once|TRBJ2-5
CASTIGTYQETQYF
TGTGCCAGCACTATCGGGACATACCAAGAGACCCAGTACTTC
>-|TRBV12-3/TRBV12-4|-|TRBJ1-1
CARSLRAIDGAEAFF
TGTGCCAGGAGTTTAAGGGCAATAGATGGCGCTGAAGCTTTCTTT
>TRBD1|TRBV29-1|-|TRBJ1-6
CSADRDKESPLHF
TGCAGCGCTGACAGGGACAAAGAATCACCCCTCCACTTT
>-|TRBV6-5|-|TRBJ2-1
CACSYGPGFSEQFF
TGTGCCTGCAGTTACGGGCCTGGCTTCAGTGAGCAGTTCTTC
>-|TRBV28|few|TRBJ2-2
CASSWYGGNTGGLFF
TGTGCCAGCAGTTGGTATGGCGGTAACACCGGGGGGCTGTTTTTT
>TRBD2|TRBV11-2|once|TRBJ2-7
CASSLDWGPAGAYEKYF
TGTGCCAGCAGCTTAGATTGGGGGCCAGCGGGAGCCTACGAGAAGTACTTC
>-|TRBV20-1|few|TRBJ2-5
CSARDPGQHQETQYF
TGCAGTGCTAGAGATCCGGGACAACATCAAGAGACCCAGTACTTC
>TRBD1|TRBV10-3|-|TRBJ1-2
CAISVDRDYGHTF
TGTGCCATCAGTGTGGACAGGGACTATGGCCACACCTTT
>-|TRBV7-2|-|TRBJ1-5
CASSLGGQINQPQHF
TGTGCCAGCAGCTTAGGCGGACAGATAAATCAGCCCCAGCATTTT
>TRBD1|TRBV7-2|many|TRBJ2-2
CASSRLRGRTGELFF
TGTGCCAGCAGTCGTTTAAGGGGGCGAACCGGGGAGCTGTTTTTT
>-|TRBV12-3/TRBV12-4|-|TRBJ2-7
CASSPSGSEEQYF
TGTGCCAGCAGTCCCAGTGGTTCTGAAGAGCAGTACTTC
>-|TRBV20-1|once|TRBJ2-4
CSASGLSANIQYF
TGCAGTGCCTCGGGACTCTCGGCGAACATTCAGTACTTC
>TRBD2|TRBV5-1|many|TRBJ2-3
CASRSRLAGLNTDTQYF
TGCGCCAGCAGATCGCGACTAGCGGGCCTTAACACAGATACGCAGTATTTT
>-|TRBV3-1|-|TRBJ2-7
CASNRPDGYSYEQYF
TGTGCCAGCAACCGCCCGGACGGGTACTCCTACGAGCAGTACTTC
>-|TRBV11-2|-|TRBJ1-1
CGSSFAGNTEAFF
TGTGGCAGCAGCTTCGCGGGTAACACTGAAGCTTTCTTT
>-|TRBV6-5|-|TRBJ2-1
CASSYLTGNYSEQFF
TGTGCCAGCAGTTACCTAACAGGGAACTACAGTGAGCAGTTCTTC
>-|TRBV12-3/TRBV12-4|-|TRBJ1-6
CVSSPFRRSPPHF
TGTGTCAGCAGCCCCTTCCGGAGGTCACCCCCCCACTTT
>TRBD2|TRBV5-4|once|TRBJ2-3
CASSLVLAGATDTQYF
TGTGCCAGCAGCTTGGTTCTAGCGGGAGCCACAGATACGCAGTATTTT
>-|TRBV29-1|once|TRBJ1-1
CSIEHSSDSEAFF
TGCAGCATTGAACATTCCAGCGACTCTGAAGCTTTCTTT
>TRBD1|TRBV30|few|TRBJ2-3
CAWSEILRAVGTGTQYF
TGTGCCTGGAGTGAAATACTCCGGGCCGTCGGGACAGGAACGCAGTATTTT
>-|TRBV10-3|-|TRBJ2-7
CAITGLAGNPYEQYF
TGTGCCATCACCGGACTTGCGGGGAACCCCTACGAGCAGTACTTC
>-|TRBV20-1|-|TRBJ2-3
CSANHGTDSTDTQYF
TGCAGTGCTAACCACGGGACGGACTCGACAGATACGCAGTATTTT
>-|TRBV6-2/TRBV6-3|medium-sized|TRBJ2-1
CASSYSGGALYNEQFF
TGTGCCAGCAGTTACTCAGGCGGGGCTCTTTACAATGAGCAGTTCTTC
>TRBD2|TRBV20-1|-|TRBJ2-5
CSAGDLGLSKETQYF
TGCAGTGCTGGAGATTTGGGACTATCGAAAGAGACCCAGTACTTC
>-|TRBV11-1|-|TRBJ2-1
CASTREVANEQFF
TGTGCCAGCACCCGGGAAGTAGCGAATGAGCAGTTCTTC
>TRBD1|TRBV11-2|few|TRBJ2-1
CTSSLDRGNGQFF
TGTACCAGCAGCTTAGACAGGGGGAATGGGCAGTTCTTC
>TRBD2|TRBV4-2|-|TRBJ2-1
CASSQATSGSDEQFF
TGTGCCAGCAGCCAAGCGACTAGCGGGAGTGATGAGCAGTTCTTC
>TRBD1|TRBV10-3|-|TRBJ1-1
CAISDPRDRDAEAFF
TGTGCCATCAGTGATCCCCGGGACAGGGACGCTGAAGCTTTCTTT
>-|TRBV5-1|-|TRBJ2-7
CASRFAGDPYEQHF
TGCGCCAGCAGATTCGCAGGGGATCCCTACGAGCAGCACTTC
>-|TRBV10-3|medium-sized|TRBJ2-2
CAIGRERNTGELFF
TGTGCCATCGGCCGGGAGAGAAACACCGGGGAGCTGTTTTTT
>-|TRBV6-1|few|TRBJ2-1
CASSEEVAYNEQFF
TGTGCCAGCAGTGAAGAAGTAGCATACAATGAGCAGTTCTTC
>-|TRBV21-1|many|TRBJ2-5
CASSEGKPKETQYF
TGTGCCAGCAGCGAGGGGAAGCCCAAAGAGACCCAGTACTTC
>-|TRBV4-1|-|TRBJ2-7
CVSSQGVGLDYEQYF
TGCGTCAGCAGCCAAGGGGTGGGGCTAGATTACGAGCAGTACTTC
>-|TRBV6-1|medium-sized|TRBJ1-2
CASREDGYTF
TGTGCCAGCAGGGAAGATGGCTACACCTTC